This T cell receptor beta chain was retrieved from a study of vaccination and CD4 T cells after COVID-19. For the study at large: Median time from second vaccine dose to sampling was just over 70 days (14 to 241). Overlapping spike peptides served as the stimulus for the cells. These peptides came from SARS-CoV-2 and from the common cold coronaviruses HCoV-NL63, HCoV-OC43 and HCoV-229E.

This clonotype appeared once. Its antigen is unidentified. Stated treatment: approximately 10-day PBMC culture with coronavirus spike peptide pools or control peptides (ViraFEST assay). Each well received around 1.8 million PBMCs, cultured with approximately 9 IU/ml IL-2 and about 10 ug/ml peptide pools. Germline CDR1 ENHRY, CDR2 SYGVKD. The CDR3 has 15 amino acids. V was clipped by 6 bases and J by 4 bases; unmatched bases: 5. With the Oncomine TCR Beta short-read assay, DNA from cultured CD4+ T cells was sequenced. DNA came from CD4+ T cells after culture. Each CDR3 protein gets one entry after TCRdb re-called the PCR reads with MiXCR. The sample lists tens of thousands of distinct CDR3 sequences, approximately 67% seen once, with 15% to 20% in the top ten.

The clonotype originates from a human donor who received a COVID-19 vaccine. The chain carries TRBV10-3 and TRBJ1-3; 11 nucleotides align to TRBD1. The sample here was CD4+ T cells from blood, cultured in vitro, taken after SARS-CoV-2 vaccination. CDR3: CAISPDRGLGNTIYF. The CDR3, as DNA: TGTGCCATCAGCCCGGACAGGGGGCTAGGAAACACCATATATTTT.